This TCR beta chain was identified in a study of T cell responses to AZD1222 COVID-19 vaccine. Findings and limits, study-wide: Baseline seropositives among AZD1222 recipients totaled only five or six. Females made up more of the donors, who were largely white British, and clonal diversity may have come out too low. A rise in Spike-specific TCR breadth and depth followed two AZD1222 doses.

Sequencing used immunoSEQ multiplex PCR; TCRdb keeps in-frame clones, though not all of them. Among approximately 140,000 clones listed, roughly 94% were seen once. Comments on this clone: Its antigen is unknown.

CDR1 MNHEY and CDR2 SVGEGT come from the germline V gene. CDR3 length: 13 amino acids. V was cut by 5 bases and J by 6 bases, with 12 bases left in between. The chain employs TRBV6-2 or TRBV6-3 and TRBJ2-3; D call uncertain. The source of this sequence is an adult in good health. Sequenced here: peripheral blood, sampled on day 0 of AZD1222 vaccination. CDR3 loop: CASSNGGVDTQYF. CDR3 in DNA: TGTGCCAGCAGTAACGGTGGCGTGGATACGCAGTATTTT.